This is a list of T cell receptor beta chains from one sample in a study of blood T cell repertoires in COVID-19. Repertoires were generated with immunoSEQ multiplex PCR, while TCRdb's copy carries only in-frame clones and drops some. Here the sample spans under 200,000 clones, approximately 86% being singletons. Sample: PBMCs or T cells enriched from blood (not recorded which). The receptor source for this set is a woman between 35 and 50 years old in a cohort exposed to, infected with or recovered from COVID-19 (not recorded which). CDR3s include the opening cysteine and the closing phenylalanine or tryptophan. D genes are given only for firm matches. Where a row states a size, it is once, few, many or the class of an expanded clone; other rows omit it.

v_gene	d_gene	abundance	j_gene	CDR3aa	CDR3nt
TRBV27	TRBD2	-	TRBJ2-3	CASSLGLAGTTDTQYF	TGTGCCAGCAGTTTAGGGCTAGCGGGAACCACAGATACGCAGTATTTT
TRBV10-1	TRBD1	-	TRBJ1-1	CASSERTGMATEAFF	TGCGCCAGCAGTGAGCGGACAGGGATGGCCACTGAAGCTTTCTTT
TRBV4-3	TRBD2	-	TRBJ2-7	CASSQGELAGGPSYEQYF	TGCGCCAGCAGCCAAGGGGAACTAGCGGGAGGGCCTTCCTACGAGCAGTACTTC
TRBV5-1	TRBD2	-	TRBJ2-1	CASSLDGGTSGPYNEQFF	TGCGCCAGCAGCTTGGACGGTGGGACTAGCGGCCCTTACAATGAGCAGTTCTTC
TRBV6-2/TRBV6-3	-	once	TRBJ1-1	CASSYAYRYAEAFF	TGTGCCAGCAGTTACGCGTACAGGTATGCTGAAGCTTTCTTT
TRBV7-2	TRBD1	-	TRBJ1-1	CASSFFDRADTEAFF	TGTGCCAGCAGCTTTTTTGACAGGGCCGACACTGAAGCTTTCTTT
TRBV11-3	TRBD1	-	TRBJ1-2	CASSSGQVIMNYGYTF	TGTGCCAGCAGCTCCGGACAGGTTATCATGAACTATGGCTACACCTTC
TRBV6-5	TRBD2	-	TRBJ2-7	CASSYEAGVSYEQYF	TGTGCCAGCAGTTACGAGGCGGGAGTTAGCTACGAGCAGTACTTC
TRBV21-1	-	-	TRBJ2-5	CAIGNRGGHETQYF	TGTGCCATAGGAAATCGAGGGGGCCACGAGACCCAGTACTTC
TRBV6-2/TRBV6-3	-	-	TRBJ1-1	CASSYTGGGGTEAFF	TGTGCCAGCAGTTACACCGGAGGGGGGGGAACTGAAGCTTTCTTT
TRBV10-1	-	-	TRBJ1-6	CASSGTGSRSPLHF	TGCGCCAGCAGTGGCACAGGGTCCAGGTCACCCCTCCACTTT
TRBV7-2	TRBD1	-	TRBJ1-1	CASSERTGARSTEAFF	TGTGCCAGCAGCGAAAGGACAGGGGCTCGTAGCACTGAAGCTTTCTTT
TRBV7-5	-	few	TRBJ1-2	CVRSLQASHYGYTF	TGTGTCAGAAGCCTCCAGGCTTCCCACTATGGCTACACCTTC
TRBV7-2	-	-	TRBJ2-7	CASSFPRTAAPTYEQYF	TGTGCCAGCAGCTTCCCTCGGACTGCGGCCCCCACCTACGAGCAGTACTTC
TRBV27	-	once	TRBJ2-1	CASSLLSPMDWQFF	TGTGCCAGCAGTTTACTCTCGCCAATGGACTGGCAGTTCTTC
TRBV28	-	-	TRBJ1-4	CASSLDSGDRQLFF	TGTGCCAGCAGTTTAGACTCGGGGGATCGGCAACTGTTTTTT
TRBV3-1/TRBV3-2	-	-	TRBJ1-6	CASSQDGWEDNSPLHF	TGTGCCAGCAGCCAAGATGGGTGGGAGGATAATTCACCCCTCCACTTT
TRBV5-1	TRBD2	few	TRBJ2-1	CASSLSGRGYNEQFF	TGCGCCAGCAGCTTGAGTGGGCGGGGGTACAATGAGCAGTTCTTC
TRBV13	-	-	TRBJ1-3	CASSQSENTIYF	TGTGCCAGCAGTCAGAGCGAAAACACCATATATTTT
TRBV30	TRBD2	-	TRBJ2-5	CAWSVLGLAGGETQYF	TGTGCCTGGAGTGTACTCGGACTAGCGGGAGGGGAGACCCAGTACTTC
TRBV14	-	-	TRBJ2-7	CASSQVRYEQYF	TGTGCCAGCAGCCAAGTCAGATACGAGCAGTACTTC
TRBV9	-	-	TRBJ2-3	CASSVGPGAGTDTQYF	TGTGCCAGCAGCGTAGGGCCGGGAGCTGGCACAGATACGCAGTATTTT
TRBV27	-	-	TRBJ2-5	CASSPLPPQETQYF	TGTGCCAGCAGTCCCCTCCCCCCGCAAGAGACCCAGTACTTC
TRBV7-2	-	-	TRBJ2-1	CASRGGDEQFF	TGTGCCAGCAGGGGGGGTGATGAGCAGTTCTTC
TRBV12-3/TRBV12-4	-	-	TRBJ1-5	CASRDSSNQPQHF	TGTGCCAGCAGGGACAGTAGCAATCAGCCCCAGCATTTT
TRBV5-1	-	-	TRBJ1-1	CASSSTGLNTEAFF	TGCGCCAGCAGCTCCACAGGGCTTAACACTGAAGCTTTCTTT
TRBV7-2	-	-	TRBJ2-5	CASSTHSGWGGGETQYF	TGTGCCAGCAGCACACACAGCGGGTGGGGAGGTGGAGAGACCCAGTACTTC
TRBV19	-	-	TRBJ1-1	CASSITGRATEAFF	TGTGCCAGTAGTATCACGGGGAGAGCAACTGAAGCTTTCTTT
TRBV30	-	once	TRBJ2-7	CAWQDSTYEQYF	TGTGCCTGGCAGGACTCTACCTACGAGCAGTACTTC
TRBV24-1	-	-	TRBJ2-5	CATSDPVQETQYF	TGTGCCACCAGTGACCCCGTCCAAGAGACCCAGTACTTC
TRBV5-1	-	-	TRBJ1-1	CASSLVGRTEAFF	TGCGCCAGCAGCTTGGTTGGGCGCACTGAAGCTTTCTTT
TRBV10-3	-	once	TRBJ2-3	CAIGVPATDTQYF	TGTGCCATCGGAGTGCCAGCCACAGATACGCAGTATTTT
TRBV19	-	-	TRBJ1-6	CASSMYSNSPLHF	TGTGCCAGTAGTATGTACAGTAATTCACCCCTCCACTTT
TRBV4-1	TRBD1	many	TRBJ1-2	CASSQQDRDYGYTF	TGCGCCAGCAGCCAGCAGGACAGGGACTATGGCTACACCTTC
TRBV3-1/TRBV3-2	-	-	TRBJ2-3	CASSHTRPGLGSTDTQYF	TGTGCCAGCAGCCACACCAGACCGGGACTGGGAAGCACAGATACGCAGTATTTT
TRBV7-6	-	-	TRBJ1-1	CASSPLGGTEAFF	TGTGCCAGCAGCCCGCTGGGAGGGACTGAAGCTTTCTTT
TRBV4-1	-	few	TRBJ2-1	CASSPLTSSYNEQFF	TGCGCCAGCAGCCCCCTAACTAGCTCCTACAATGAGCAGTTCTTC
TRBV20-1	TRBD2	-	TRBJ2-1	CSASATSGAYNEQFF	TGCAGTGCTAGTGCGACTAGCGGGGCCTACAATGAGCAGTTCTTC
TRBV5-4	TRBD2	-	TRBJ2-3	CASSSDPSGGGTDTQYF	TGTGCCAGCAGCTCTGACCCTAGCGGGGGGGGCACAGATACGCAGTATTTT
TRBV9	-	-	TRBJ2-7	CASSEYQTSVYEQYF	TGTGCCAGCAGCGAATACCAGACTAGTGTCTACGAGCAGTACTTC
TRBV5-5	TRBD1	-	TRBJ2-7	CASSSFRTGGGDEQYF	TGTGCCAGCAGCTCGTTTAGGACAGGGGGTGGGGACGAGCAGTACTTC
TRBV5-6	-	-	TRBJ2-5	CASSGGTVQETQYF	TGTGCCAGCAGCGGGGGGACAGTCCAAGAGACCCAGTACTTC
TRBV9	TRBD1	-	TRBJ2-7	CASSKGQGFNEQYF	TGTGCCAGCAGCAAAGGACAGGGATTCAACGAGCAGTACTTC